This T cell receptor (beta chain) was observed in a study of regulatory T cells in long-lasting Graves disease. Regarding time point: newly diagnosed GD, antithyroid drugs for less than 3 months. Construction of the TCR library relied on RNA isolated from PBMCs. Guidelines of the American Thyroid Association were used to diagnose Graves' disease. Roughly 9.6-milliliter peripheral blood samples went into EDTA tubes. Both iRepertoire HTBI primers and Arm-PCR of CDR3 regions were used to build the TCR beta libraries. TCRdb recomputed calls from the multiplex PCR reads with MiXCR, one row per CDR3 protein. The table lists about 420,000 distinct CDR3 sequences, roughly 15% of them singletons. Another study also made use of these data, one on T cells in Graves' hyperthyroidism and ophthalmopathy. That investigation notes: Patients aged 18 to 65 had newly diagnosed hyperthyroidism lasting under 2 months.

This TCR derives from a young woman with Graves disease. The sample in question was peripheral blood mononuclear cells (PBMCs), obtained at new diagnosis, from a patient treated with antithyroid drugs.

CDR3 DNA sequence: TGTGCCAGCAGCAGAAGGACAGGGGACGAGCAGTACTTC. Translated: CASSRRTGDEQYF. V and J are TRBV6-1 and TRBJ2-7; 9 nucleotides agree with TRBD1. The CDR3 is 13 amino acids. Unmatched junction bases numbered 5, after V lost 6 bases and J lost 5 bases. Germline V CDR1 and CDR2: MNHNS, SASEGT.